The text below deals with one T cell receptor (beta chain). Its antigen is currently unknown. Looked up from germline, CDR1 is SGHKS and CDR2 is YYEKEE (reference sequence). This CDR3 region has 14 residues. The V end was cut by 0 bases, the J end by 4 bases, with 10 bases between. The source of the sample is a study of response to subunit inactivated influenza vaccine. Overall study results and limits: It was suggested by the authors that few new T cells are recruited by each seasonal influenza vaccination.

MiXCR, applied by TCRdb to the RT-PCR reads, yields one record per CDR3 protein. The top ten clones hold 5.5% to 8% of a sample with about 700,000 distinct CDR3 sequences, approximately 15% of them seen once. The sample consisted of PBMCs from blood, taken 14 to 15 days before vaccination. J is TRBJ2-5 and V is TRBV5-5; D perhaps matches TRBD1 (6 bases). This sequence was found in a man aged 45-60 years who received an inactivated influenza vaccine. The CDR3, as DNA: TGTGCCAGCAGCTTGGGGACAGTGCGAGAGACCCAGTACTTC. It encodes CASSLGTVRETQYF.